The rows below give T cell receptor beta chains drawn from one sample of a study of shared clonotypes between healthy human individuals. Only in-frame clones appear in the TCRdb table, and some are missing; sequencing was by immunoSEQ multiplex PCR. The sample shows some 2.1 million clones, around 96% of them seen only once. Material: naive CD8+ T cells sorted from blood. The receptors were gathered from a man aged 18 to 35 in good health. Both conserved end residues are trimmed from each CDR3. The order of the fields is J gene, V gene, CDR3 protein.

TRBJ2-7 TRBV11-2 ASSRGQGAEQY
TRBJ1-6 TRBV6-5 ASSYSDFSYNSPLH
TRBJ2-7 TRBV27 ASSSGTGNPYEQY
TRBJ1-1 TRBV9 ASSVGDPGTEAF
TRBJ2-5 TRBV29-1 SVPGLQETQY
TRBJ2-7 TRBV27 ASSLLGRSYEQY
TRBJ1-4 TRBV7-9 ASSPPGGVIREKLF
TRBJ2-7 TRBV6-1 ASSEARGQVAAQY
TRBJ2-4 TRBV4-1 ASSQEGYQNIQY
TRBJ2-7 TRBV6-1 ASSGQGSTYEQY
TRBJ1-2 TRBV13 ASRSRGSPYGYT
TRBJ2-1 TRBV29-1 SVVGGAYNEQF
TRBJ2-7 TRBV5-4 ASSIGTEYEQY
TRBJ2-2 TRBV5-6 ASSSGTGELF
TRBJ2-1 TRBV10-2 ASSEMGVPTYNEQF
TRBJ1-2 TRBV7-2 ASSPPGTPYGYT
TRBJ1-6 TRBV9 ASSVGGGTELH
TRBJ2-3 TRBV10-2 ASSDPGGDTQY